This passage covers 8 T cell receptor beta chains from one sample sequenced in a study of blood T cell repertoires in COVID-19. Clones were sequenced by immunoSEQ multiplex PCR, and TCRdb holds only the in-frame ones, with some missing. The sample yields fewer than 120,000 clones, more than 65% seen once. Sequencing used peripheral blood. The receptors were gathered from a woman older than 75 with acute or convalescent COVID-19.

The V call is TRBV30, the J call TRBJ1-6; 7 nucleotides match TRBD1. Germline CDR1 is GTSNPN and CDR2 is SVGIG (reference sequence). V was clipped by 2 bases and J by 3 bases; unmatched bases: 7. The CDR3 loop spans 16 amino acids. The CDR3 DNA sequence: TGTGCCTGGAGTCCACCGGGACAGTTCTATAATTCACCCCTCCACTTT. It codes for CAWSPPGQFYNSPLHF.

The J gene is TRBJ1-6, the V gene TRBV30; TRBD1 is a possible D gene (6 bases). The CDR3 runs to 14 residues. V was pared by 4 bases and J by 6 bases, with 13 bases between. In germline, CDR1 is GTSNPN, CDR2 SVGIG (reference sequence). This chain's CDR3 is CAWNQGGRNSPLHF. In DNA, the CDR3 is TGTGCCTGGAACCAAGGGGGTCGTAATTCACCCCTCCACTTT.

The chain links TRBV5-1 to TRBJ2-3; D perhaps matches TRBD1 (6 bases). Trimming cost V 3 bases and J 0 bases, with 14 bases left between them. Per the germline V gene, CDR1 is SGHRS and CDR2 is YFSETQ. CDR3 size: 16 residues. CDR3 sequence (DNA): TGCGCCAGCAGCTCACAGGGAACGTCTAGCACAGATACGCAGTATTTT. Amino acid sequence: CASSSQGTSSTDTQYF.

This clone was observed a few times. Other DNA sequences in this sample translate to the same CDR3. CDR3: CASSLAGSNEKLFF. For the CDR3, the DNA is TGCGCCAGCAGCTTGGCAGGGTCAAATGAAAAACTGTTTTTT. This sequence joins TRBV5-1 and TRBJ1-4, with a possible D match to TRBD1 (5 bases). V shed 0 bases and J shed 5 bases, with 8 bases lying between them. The CDR3 contains 14 residues. CDR1 is SGHRS and CDR2 is YFSETQ in the germline V gene.

The V and J genes are TRBV28 and TRBJ2-5; a weak D match, TRBD1 (6 bases). Germline assignment: CDR1 MDHEN and CDR2 SYDVKM. The V and J ends lost 4 bases and 5 bases respectively, with 20 bases between them. The CDR3 is 16 amino acids. The CDR3 is CASSSAGTILRETQYF. The CDR3 DNA sequence: TGTGCCAGCAGTTCTGCCGGGACAATCCTCCGGGAGACCCAGTACTTC.

The rearrangement uses TRBV11-2 and TRBJ1-1; 10 bases are a match to TRBD1. V lost 3 bases and J lost 5; bases outside the gene matches: 3. The germline V gene encodes CDR1 SGHAT and CDR2 FQNNGV. The CDR3 contains 14 residues. CDR3: CASSLDRGGTEAFF. The DNA for the CDR3 is TGTGCCAGCAGCTTGGACAGGGGGGGGACTGAAGCTTTCTTT.

This clone occurred once. The chain has TRBV6-5 and TRBJ2-7; 9 bases are shared with TRBD1. J was trimmed by 2 bases and V by 6 bases; bases with no gene match: 8. This CDR3 comprises 15 residues. Germline assignment: CDR1 MNHEY and CDR2 SVGAGI. This CDR3 reads CASRYQDRGAYEQYF. The DNA of the CDR3 is TGTGCCAGCAGATACCAGGACAGGGGTGCCTACGAGCAGTACTTC.

V gene TRBV19 combines with J gene TRBJ2-5, with D maybe TRBD2 (7 bases). The CDR3 runs to 14 residues. Germline V gene lookup returns CDR1 LNHDA and CDR2 SQIVND (reference sequence). Between the trimmed V and J ends, which lost 3 bases and 5 bases, there was a span of 13 bases. The CDR3 DNA sequence: TGTGCCAGTAGTATGCGGGGGCCACTGGAGACCCAGTACTTC. Translation gives CASSMRGPLETQYF.